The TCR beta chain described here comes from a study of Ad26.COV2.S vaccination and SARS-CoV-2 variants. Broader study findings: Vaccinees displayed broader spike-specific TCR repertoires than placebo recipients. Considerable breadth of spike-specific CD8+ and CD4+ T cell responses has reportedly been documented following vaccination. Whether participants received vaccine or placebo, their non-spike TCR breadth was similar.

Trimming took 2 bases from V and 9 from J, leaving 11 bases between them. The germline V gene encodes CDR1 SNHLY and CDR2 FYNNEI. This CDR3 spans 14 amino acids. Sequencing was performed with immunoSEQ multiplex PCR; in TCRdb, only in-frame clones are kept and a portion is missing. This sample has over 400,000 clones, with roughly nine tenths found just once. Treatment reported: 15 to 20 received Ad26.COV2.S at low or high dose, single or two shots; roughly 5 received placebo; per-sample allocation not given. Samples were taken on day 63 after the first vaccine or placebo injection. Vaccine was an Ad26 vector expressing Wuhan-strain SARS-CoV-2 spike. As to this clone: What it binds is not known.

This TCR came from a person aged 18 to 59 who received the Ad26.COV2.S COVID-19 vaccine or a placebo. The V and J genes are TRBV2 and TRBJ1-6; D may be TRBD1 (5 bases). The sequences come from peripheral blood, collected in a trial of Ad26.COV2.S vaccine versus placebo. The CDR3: CASSEYGGGSPLHF. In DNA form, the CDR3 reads TGTGCCAGCAGTGAATACGGCGGGGGTTCACCCCTCCACTTT.